These 32 T cell receptor beta chains were all obtained from the same sample, sequenced in a study of blood T cell repertoires in COVID-19. The repertoire was sequenced with immunoSEQ multiplex PCR; TCRdb's copy has only in-frame clones and lacks some. The sample records tens of thousands of clones, 75% to 90% being singletons. Sequenced input: peripheral blood. The receptors stem from a woman older than 75 with active or convalescent COVID-19.

This clone has more than one count but fewer than ten. The V call is TRBV4-1, the J call TRBJ1-2; TRBD1 matches 9 bases. CDR3 length: 16 residues. Germline V gives CDR1 MGHRA, CDR2 YSYEKL. The ends lost 1 base at V and 0 bases at J; junction bases unmatched: 3. The chain's CDR3 is CASSQAGTGSNYGYTF. The CDR3 DNA is TGCGCCAGCAGCCAAGCCGGGACAGGGTCTAACTATGGCTACACCTTC.

This rearrangement joins TRBV21-1 to TRBJ2-7; no DNA check was done on the table's D call, TRBD1. TRBV21-1 is reported as a pseudogene. CDR3 length: 18 amino acids. CDR3 in amino acids: CASSKRARGLFRDYEQYF. CDR3 in DNA: TGTGCCAGCAGCAAAAGGGCCAGGGGGCTCTTCAGAGACTACGAGCAGTACTTC.

The V and J genes are TRBV5-6 and TRBJ2-1; D unclear. The CDR3 length is 12 residues. The V gene's germline CDR1 is SGHDT and CDR2 YYEEEE. The V gene lost 3 bases and the J gene lost 8 bases, with 9 bases spanning the gap. The CDR3 sequence is CASSWLDYEQFF. Written as DNA, the CDR3 is TGTGCCAGCAGCTGGTTAGACTATGAGCAGTTCTTC.

This sequence joins TRBV5-5 and TRBJ2-3; perhaps TRBD2 as D (6 bases). This CDR3 is 15 amino acids long. CDR1 SGHKS and CDR2 YYEKEE come from the germline V gene (reference sequence). V lost 1 base, J lost 1 base, and 10 bases lay in between. Here the CDR3 DNA reads TGTGCCAGCAGCTTGAGGAGGGCCCGCACAGATACGCAGTATTTT. Encoded protein: CASSLRRARTDTQYF.

The V gene is TRBV9, the J gene TRBJ2-3; 12 bases agree with TRBD2. CDR3 length equals 16 residues. Looked up from germline, CDR1 is SGDLS and CDR2 is YYNGEE. The V and J ends lost 2 bases and 3 bases, in that order; junction bases with no gene match: 4. The CDR3 loop is CASSVGTSGGTDTQYF. The CDR3 region has the DNA TGTGCCAGCAGCGTGGGCACTAGCGGGGGGACAGATACGCAGTATTTT.

CDR3 in DNA: TGTGCCAGCAGTTACTTCGTGGGACAGAACGTAAACTATGGCTACACCTTC. Its translation is CASSYFVGQNVNYGYTF. V is TRBV6-2 or TRBV6-3 and J is TRBJ1-2; 7 positions match TRBD1. With 1 base clipped from V and 2 bases from J, the junction kept 10 bases outside the gene matches. CDR1 is MNHEY and CDR2 is SVGEGT in the germline V gene. CDR3 size: 17 residues.

The genes are TRBV5-1 and TRBJ2-2; no clear D gene. This CDR3 comprises 15 residues. The V end was cut by 0 bases, the J end by 7 bases, with 13 bases between. Germline-derived CDR1 and CDR2 are SGHRS and YFSETQ. The CDR3 DNA sequence: TGCGCCAGCAGCTTGGATACAAAGAGGAACGGGGAGCTGTTTTTT. Its translation: CASSLDTKRNGELFF. The whole variable domain, filled in from reference TRBV5-1 and TRBJ2-2, reads KAGVTQTPRYLIKTRGQQVTLSCSPISGHRSVSWYQQTPGQGLQFLFEYFSETQRNKGNFPGRFSGRQFSNSRSEMNVSTLELGDSALYLCASSLDTKRNGELFFGEGSRLTVL.

The chain is built from TRBV6-2 or TRBV6-3 and TRBJ1-1; 9 nucleotides line up with TRBD1. The CDR3 covers 13 residues. V shed 5 bases and J 10 bases; nucleotides not matched to a gene: 8. The germline gives CDR1 MNHEY, CDR2 SVGEGT. CDR3 nucleotides: TGTGCCAGCAGTGGGACAGGGAAGACGGCAGCTTTCTTT. As protein: CASSGTGKTAAFF.

The V call is TRBV12-3 or TRBV12-4, the J call TRBJ2-3; TRBD1 might be the D (7 bases). Trimming removed 5 bases from V and 5 bases from J, with 11 bases in between. This CDR3 is built from 13 residues. The CDR3: CASSPQGGDTQYF. As DNA, the CDR3 is TGTGCCAGCAGTCCCCAGGGGGGAGATACGCAGTATTTT.

This chain connects TRBV5-1 to TRBJ1-2; D is undetermined. V lost 0 bases and J 6 bases, leaving 12 bases between the germline ends. This CDR3 contains 14 residues. Germline-derived CDR1 and CDR2 are SGHRS and YFSETQ. The CDR3 DNA reads TGCGCCAGCAGCTTGGCCTCCCACGGGGATGGCTACACCTTC. Its protein is CASSLASHGDGYTF.

This sequence joins TRBV5-6 and TRBJ1-1; D perhaps matches TRBD1 (5 bases). V lost 0 bases to trimming and J lost 1 base, with 16 bases between them. CDR3 size: 17 residues. Looked up from germline, CDR1 is SGHDT and CDR2 is YYEEEE. The CDR3: CASSLGPYMGPNTEAFF. The DNA of the CDR3 is TGTGCCAGCAGCTTGGGCCCATATATGGGGCCGAACACTGAAGCTTTCTTT.

J is TRBJ2-5 and V is TRBV7-3, with 9 bases fitting TRBD1. Germline loops: CDR1 SGHTA, CDR2 FQGTGA. The CDR3 length is 14 residues. J was trimmed by 3 bases and V by 5 bases; bases with no gene match: 4. In nucleotides, the CDR3 is TGTGCCAGCAGCCCGACAGGGGGGGAAGAGACCCAGTACTTC. Amino acid sequence: CASSPTGGEETQYF. The full variable domain, with the rest looked up from reference TRBV7-3 and TRBJ2-5, is GAGVSQTPSNKVTEKGKYVELRCDPISGHTALYWYRQSLGQGPEFLIYFQGTGAADDSGLPNDRFFAVRPEGSVSTLKIQRTERGDSAVYLCASSPTGGEETQYFGPGTRLLVL.

V and J are TRBV7-9 and TRBJ2-3; 12 positions match TRBD2. Germline assignment: CDR1 SEHNR and CDR2 FQNEAQ (reference sequence). Trimming removed 4 bases from V and 1 base from J; junction bases left unmatched: 6. There are 17 residues in the CDR3. The CDR3 nucleotides are TGTGCCAGCAGCTCCCGCCGACTAGCGGGGGGCACAGATACGCAGTATTTT. Its translation is CASSSRRLAGGTDTQYF.

The chain recombines TRBV29-1 with TRBJ1-2; 8 nucleotides match TRBD1. V shed 7 bases and J 8 bases; nucleotides not matched to a gene: 6. CDR3 length: 11 residues. CDR1 is SQVTM and CDR2 is ANQGSEA in the germline V gene. The CDR3 nucleotides read TGCAGCGACCGGACAGGGAACGGCTACACCTTC. Protein: CSDRTGNGYTF.

This chain joins TRBV2 and TRBJ2-1; D not certain. The CDR3 runs to 15 residues. Germline V lookup: CDR1 SNHLY, CDR2 FYNNEI. The V end lost 7 bases, the J end lost 0 bases, and 13 bases lay between the germline ends. The CDR3 DNA is TGTGCCAGCAAGGTCGCACAGAGCTCCTACAATGAGCAGTTCTTC. The encoded protein is CASKVAQSSYNEQFF. The variable domain in full, with the rest retrieved from reference TRBV2 and TRBJ2-1, is EPEVTQTPSHQVTQMGQEVILRCVPISNHLYFYWYRQILGQKVEFLVSFYNNEISEKSEIFDDQFSVERPDGSNFTLKIRSTKLEDSAMYFCASKVAQSSYNEQFFGPGTRLTVL.

This clone has only a few counts. V is TRBV6-5 and J is TRBJ2-5; tentatively, D is TRBD1 (7 bases). V was trimmed by 7 bases and J by 7 bases, leaving 16 bases between them. This CDR3 region has 13 residues. CDR1 is MNHEY and CDR2 is SVGAGI in the germline V gene. The CDR3 bases are TGTGCCAGCACTCCCGGAGGGGGCGGGACCCAGTACTTC. It is translated as CASTPGGGGTQYF.

The V and J genes are TRBV7-2 and TRBJ2-7; 9 positions agree with TRBD1. V lost 5 bases and J lost 6; bases outside the gene matches: 8. The CDR3 is 14 residues long. The germline V gene has CDR1 SGHTA and CDR2 FQGNSA. The CDR3 loop reads CASSERTGEREQYF. The DNA for the CDR3 is TGTGCCAGCAGCGAAAGGACAGGGGAGCGCGAGCAGTACTTC.

V gene TRBV7-9 combines with J gene TRBJ2-3, with TRBD1 identical over 9 bases. Germline loops: CDR1 SEHNR, CDR2 FQNEAQ (reference sequence). The trim removed 11 bases at V and 2 bases at J, leaving 11 bases unmatched. The CDR3 contains 15 residues. CDR3 coding DNA: TGTGCCTCCAGGAGGGGGACAGGGTACACAGATACGCAGTATTTT. It specifies CASRRGTGYTDTQYF.

The rearrangement links TRBV5-1 to TRBJ2-1, with D possibly TRBD2 on 6 matching bases. The CDR3 length is 16 residues. CDR1 is SGHRS, CDR2 YFSETQ, per germline. V lost 0 bases and J 7 bases, leaving 17 bases between the germline ends. The CDR3 nucleotides read TGCGCCAGCAGCTTGGAGGGGCGGGGTCCGTGGAATGAGCAGTTCTTC. This translates into CASSLEGRGPWNEQFF.

This clone was seen just once. This chain uses TRBV24-1 with TRBJ2-5; D may be TRBD1 (6 bases). The V end lost 0 bases, the J end lost 6 bases, and 10 bases lay between the germline ends. The CDR3 spans 14 residues. Germline CDR1 reads KGHDR; CDR2 reads SFDVKD. CDR3 sequence (DNA): TGTGCCACCAGTGATTTGAGCCAGGGGCAGACCCAGTACTTC. Translated, it gives CATSDLSQGQTQYF.

This clone came up once. The chain uses TRBV27 and TRBJ1-2; a weak D match, TRBD1 (6 bases). This CDR3 is 16 amino acids long. CDR1 and CDR2 (germline): MNHEY, SMNVEV (reference sequence). V dropped 2 bases and J dropped 4 bases, with 17 bases sitting between them. The CDR3 coding sequence is TGTGCCAGCAGTTTACACGGGACCAACAGGGCCTATGGCTACACCTTC. Encoded protein: CASSLHGTNRAYGYTF.

V usage is TRBV5-8 and J usage is TRBJ2-3; D is unclear. CDR3 length equals 13 residues. V gave up 0 bases and J gave up 5 bases, with 7 bases separating them. Germline CDR1 is SGHTS and CDR2 is YDEGEE. The CDR3, as DNA: TGTGCCAGCAGCTTGGCCTACGGAGATACGCAGTATTTT. Translated, it gives CASSLAYGDTQYF.

The chain is built from TRBV7-3 and TRBJ2-1, with 13 bases identical to TRBD2. There are 18 residues in the CDR3. V shed 2 bases and J 8 bases; nucleotides not matched to a gene: 12. The germline V gene encodes CDR1 SGHTA and CDR2 FQGTGA. CDR3 nucleotides: TGTGCCAGCAGCTTAGGAAAAAAGACTAGCGGGAGGCGGCATGAGCAGTTCTTC. Translated: CASSLGKKTSGRRHEQFF.

The chain links TRBV7-9 to TRBJ1-1; TRBD1 matches at 8 bases. This CDR3 has 14 residues. V gave up 6 bases and J gave up 3 bases; unmatched junction bases: 6. Germline lookup yields CDR1 SEHNR and CDR2 FQNEAQ (reference sequence). The CDR3 region is CASRQGGRDTEAFF. The CDR3 nucleotides are TGTGCCAGCAGACAGGGGGGTAGGGACACTGAAGCTTTCTTT.

This clone was seen only a few times. This sequence joins TRBV19 and TRBJ1-1; possible D gene TRBD1, 5 bases. The CDR3 has 16 residues. The germline gives CDR1 LNHDA, CDR2 SQIVND (reference sequence). V lost 5 bases and J lost 1, with 17 bases in between. The CDR3 DNA reads as TGTGCCAGTAGTGGGCATGGAGGGGCTAGGAACACTGAAGCTTTCTTT. Encoded protein: CASSGHGGARNTEAFF.

The V and J genes are TRBV10-2 and TRBJ2-1, with 8 bases lining up with TRBD1. The CDR3 runs to 16 residues. Per germline, CDR1 WSHSY and CDR2 SAAADI. V was pared by 3 bases and J by 9 bases, with 13 bases of the junction left unmatched. The CDR3 nucleotides read TGCGCCAGCAGTGACCCTCCGGACAGGGCGTCCGGTGAGCAGTTCTTC. This codes for CASSDPPDRASGEQFF.

V and J are TRBV6-5 and TRBJ1-2, with 10 bases fitting TRBD1. V lost 6 bases, J lost 4 bases, and 5 bases stayed unmatched. CDR1 MNHEY and CDR2 SVGAGI come from the germline V gene. The CDR3 covers 14 residues. The CDR3 nucleotides read TGTGCCAGCAGGGGGACAGGGGATCGCTATGGCTACACCTTC. Residues: CASRGTGDRYGYTF.

This sequence joins TRBV9 and TRBJ2-1, with 7 bases matching TRBD1. This CDR3 region has 14 residues. Looked up from germline, CDR1 is SGDLS and CDR2 is YYNGEE. V trimming: 3 bases; J trimming: 7 bases; junction bases outside the gene matches: 7. The CDR3 coding sequence is TGTGCCAGCAGCGGTCAGAGGGGGCGAAATGAGCAGTTCTTC. It translates to CASSGQRGRNEQFF.

V and J are TRBV5-4 and TRBJ2-7; a possible D gene is TRBD1 (5 bases). V was shortened by 0 bases and J by 3 bases, with 16 bases between the two germline ends. CDR3 length equals 16 residues. Germline V gene data show CDR1 as SGHNT and CDR2 as YYREEE (reference sequence). The CDR3 coding sequence is TGTGCCAGCAGCTTGGTAGGACATCCCACAATCTACGAGCAGTACTTC. Amino acids: CASSLVGHPTIYEQYF.

This chain connects TRBV19 to TRBJ2-7; TRBD1 matches at 8 bases. Losses at the gene ends were 1 base for V and 1 base for J; bases not matched to a gene: 12. Germline V gene lookup returns CDR1 LNHDA and CDR2 SQIVND (reference sequence). The CDR3 has 18 residues. In DNA form, the CDR3 reads TGTGCCAGTAGTATAGGCCAAGTACTGGGGACAGGATCCTACGAGCAGTACTTC. Protein sequence: CASSIGQVLGTGSYEQYF.

On this clone: Because the CDR3 is missing its conserved closing phenylalanine or tryptophan, this is likely a read error. The limits of the CDR3 on the DNA are not certain, so only TCRdb's listed CDR3 is given. The rearrangement joins TRBV4-1 to TRBJ2-7; the D segment call TRBD2 is taken from the table without a DNA check. With termini counted, the CDR3 has 18 amino acids. Per germline, CDR1 MGHRA and CDR2 YSYEKL. CDR3 residues: CASSPHYGLRGPFQKPSG.

In this sample, this clone turned up a few times. DNA of the CDR3: TGTGCCAGCAGTTTATTGGGAGGCGAGCAGTACTTC. It translates to CASSLLGGEQYF. The chain carries TRBV28 and TRBJ2-7, with D possibly matching TRBD2 (6 bases). Trimming shortened V by 1 base and J by 6 bases, and 7 bases separated the two germline ends. This CDR3 has 12 amino acids. Germline CDR1 reads MDHEN; CDR2 reads SYDVKM.